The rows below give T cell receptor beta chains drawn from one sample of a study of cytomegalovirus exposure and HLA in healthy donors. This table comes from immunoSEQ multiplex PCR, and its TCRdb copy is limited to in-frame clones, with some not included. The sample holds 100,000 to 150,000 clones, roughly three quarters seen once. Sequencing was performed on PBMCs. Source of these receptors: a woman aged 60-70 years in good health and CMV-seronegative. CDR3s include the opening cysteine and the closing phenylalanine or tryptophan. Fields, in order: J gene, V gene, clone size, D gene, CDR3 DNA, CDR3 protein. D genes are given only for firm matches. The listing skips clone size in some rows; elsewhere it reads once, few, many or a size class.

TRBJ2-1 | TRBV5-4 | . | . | TGTGCCAGCAGCATCGACGGGTATTACAATGAGCAGTTCTTC | CASSIDGYYNEQFF
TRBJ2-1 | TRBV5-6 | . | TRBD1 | TGTGCCAGCAGCAACCGGGACAGACCTTACAATGAGCAGTTCTTC | CASSNRDRPYNEQFF
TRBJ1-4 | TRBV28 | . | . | TGTGCCAGCACCCCCGTGGGGACACCAACTAATGAAAAACTGTTTTTT | CASTPVGTPTNEKLFF
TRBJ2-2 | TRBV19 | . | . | TGTGCCAGTAGTATAGAGGGGACATCGAACACCGGGGAGCTGTTTTTT | CASSIEGTSNTGELFF
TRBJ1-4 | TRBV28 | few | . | TGTGCCAGCCGAGAGGGGGAGTGGGAAAAACTGTTTTTT | CASREGEWEKLFF
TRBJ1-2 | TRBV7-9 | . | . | TGTGCCAGCAGCTTACTTCTCGGAGGAAACTATGGCTACACCTTC | CASSLLLGGNYGYTF
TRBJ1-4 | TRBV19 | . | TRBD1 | TGTGCCAGTAGTACCCGGGGACAGGGTAATGAAAAACTGTTTTTT | CASSTRGQGNEKLFF
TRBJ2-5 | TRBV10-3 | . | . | TGTGCCATCAGTGACCACTGGCGGGCGGGGACTGAGGGGACCCAGTACTTC | CAISDHWRAGTEGTQYF
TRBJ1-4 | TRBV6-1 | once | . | TGTGCCAGCAGTGAACGTCGGGCTAATGAAAAACTGTTTTTT | CASSERRANEKLFF
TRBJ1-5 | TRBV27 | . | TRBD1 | TGTGCCAGCAGAACAGGGGGCACGAGCAATCAGCCCCAGCATTTT | CASRTGGTSNQPQHF
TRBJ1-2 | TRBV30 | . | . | TGCGCCTGGAGTGTAGGGCCGGGGGATGGCTACACCTTC | CAWSVGPGDGYTF
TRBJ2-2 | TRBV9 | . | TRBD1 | TGTGCCAGCAGCGCCGGGACAGGCACCGGGGAGCTGTTTTTT | CASSAGTGTGELFF
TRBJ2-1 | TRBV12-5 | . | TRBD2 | TGTGCTAGTGGTTTGGATATGGGACTAGGCTCCTACAATGAGCAGTTCTTC | CASGLDMGLGSYNEQFF
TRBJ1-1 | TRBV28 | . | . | TGTGCCACCAGGACAGAACTGAACACTGAAGCTTTCTTT | CATRTELNTEAFF